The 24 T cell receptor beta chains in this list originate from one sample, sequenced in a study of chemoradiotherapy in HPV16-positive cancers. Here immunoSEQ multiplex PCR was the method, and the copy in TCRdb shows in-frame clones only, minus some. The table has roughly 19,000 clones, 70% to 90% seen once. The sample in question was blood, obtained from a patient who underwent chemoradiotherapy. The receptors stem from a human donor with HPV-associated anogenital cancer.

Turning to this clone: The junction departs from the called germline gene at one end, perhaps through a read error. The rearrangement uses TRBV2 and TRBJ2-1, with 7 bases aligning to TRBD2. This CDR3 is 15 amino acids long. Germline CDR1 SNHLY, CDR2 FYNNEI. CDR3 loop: CASIEGTTRYNEQFF. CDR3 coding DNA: TGTGCCAGCATTGAAGGGACTACCCGATACAATGAGCAGTTCTTC.

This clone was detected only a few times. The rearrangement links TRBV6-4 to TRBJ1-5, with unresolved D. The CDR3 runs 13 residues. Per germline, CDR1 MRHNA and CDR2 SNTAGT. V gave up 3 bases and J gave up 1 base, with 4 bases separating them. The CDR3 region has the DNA TGTGCCAGCAGTGAGGGGAGCAATCAGCCCCAGCATTTT. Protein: CASSEGSNQPQHF.

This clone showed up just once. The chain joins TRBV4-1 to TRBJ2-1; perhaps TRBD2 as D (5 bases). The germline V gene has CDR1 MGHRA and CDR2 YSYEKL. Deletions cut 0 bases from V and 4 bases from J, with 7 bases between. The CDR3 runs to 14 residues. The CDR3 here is CASSQDRGYNEQFF. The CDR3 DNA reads TGCGCCAGCAGCCAAGATCGAGGGTACAATGAGCAGTTCTTC.

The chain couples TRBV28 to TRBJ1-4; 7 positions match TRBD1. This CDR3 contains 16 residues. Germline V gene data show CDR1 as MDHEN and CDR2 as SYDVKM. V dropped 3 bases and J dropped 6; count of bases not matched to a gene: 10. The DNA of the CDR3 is TGTGCCAGCAGTTTGGTATTAAGGGGGCGTCATGAAAAACTGTTTTTT. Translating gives CASSLVLRGRHEKLFF.

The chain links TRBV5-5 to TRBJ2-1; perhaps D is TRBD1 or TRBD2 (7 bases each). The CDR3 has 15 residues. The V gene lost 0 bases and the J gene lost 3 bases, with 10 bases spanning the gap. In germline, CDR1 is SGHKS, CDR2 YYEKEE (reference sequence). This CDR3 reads CASSLGRGGYNEQFF. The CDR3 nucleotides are TGTGCCAGCAGCTTGGGCAGGGGGGGCTACAATGAGCAGTTCTTC. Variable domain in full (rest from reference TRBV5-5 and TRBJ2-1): DAGVTQSPTHLIKTRGQQVTLRCSPISGHKSVSWYQQVLGQGPQFIFQYYEKEERGRGNFPDRFSARQFPNYSSELNVNALLLGDSALYLCASSLGRGGYNEQFFGPGTRLTVL.

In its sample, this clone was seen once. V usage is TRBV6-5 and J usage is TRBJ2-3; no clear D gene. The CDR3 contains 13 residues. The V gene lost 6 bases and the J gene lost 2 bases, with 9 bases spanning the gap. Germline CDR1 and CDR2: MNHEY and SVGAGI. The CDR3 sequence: CASSLSFTDTQYF. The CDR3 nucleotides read TGTGCCAGCAGCCTATCCTTCACAGATACGCAGTATTTT.

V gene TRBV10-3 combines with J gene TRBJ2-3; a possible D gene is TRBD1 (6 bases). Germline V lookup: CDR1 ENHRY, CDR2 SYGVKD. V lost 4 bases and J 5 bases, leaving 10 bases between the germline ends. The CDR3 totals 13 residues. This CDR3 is CAISGGHGDTQYF. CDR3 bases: TGTGCCATCAGTGGGGGGCACGGAGATACGCAGTATTTT.

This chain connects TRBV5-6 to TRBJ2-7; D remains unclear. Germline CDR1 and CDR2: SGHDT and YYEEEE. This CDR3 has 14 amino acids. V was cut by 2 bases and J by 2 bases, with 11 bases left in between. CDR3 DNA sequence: TGTGCCAGCAGCTTAACCCCCGGCCCCTACGAGCAGTACTTC. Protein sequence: CASSLTPGPYEQYF.

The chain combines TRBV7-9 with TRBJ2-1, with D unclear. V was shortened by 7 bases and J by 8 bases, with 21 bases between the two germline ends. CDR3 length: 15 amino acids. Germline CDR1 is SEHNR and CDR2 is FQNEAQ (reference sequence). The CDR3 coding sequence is TGTGCCAGCATTTCTCCCCCCCCCGCCGGCGATGAGCAGTTCTTC. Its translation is CASISPPPAGDEQFF.

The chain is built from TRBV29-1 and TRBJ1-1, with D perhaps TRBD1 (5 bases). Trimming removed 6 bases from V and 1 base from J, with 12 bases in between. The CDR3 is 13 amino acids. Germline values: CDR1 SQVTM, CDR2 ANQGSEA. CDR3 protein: CSVVGRRNTEAFF. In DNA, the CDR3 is TGCAGCGTCGTGGGACGGAGGAACACTGAAGCTTTCTTT.

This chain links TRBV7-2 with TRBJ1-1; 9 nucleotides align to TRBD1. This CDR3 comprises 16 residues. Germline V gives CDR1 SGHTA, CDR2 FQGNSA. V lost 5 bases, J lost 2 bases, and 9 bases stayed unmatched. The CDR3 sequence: CASSIQGAGTNTEAFF. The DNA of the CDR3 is TGTGCCAGCAGCATACAGGGGGCTGGTACTAACACTGAAGCTTTCTTT.

CDR3 in amino acids: CASSGAGTGVTEAFF. Here the CDR3 DNA reads TGTGCCAGCAGTGGGGCCGGGACAGGGGTTACTGAAGCTTTCTTT. The V and J genes are TRBV28 and TRBJ1-1; 10 bases match TRBD1. Germline CDR1 and CDR2: MDHEN and SYDVKM. The CDR3 runs 15 residues. Losses at the gene ends were 5 bases for V and 5 bases for J; bases not matched to a gene: 8.

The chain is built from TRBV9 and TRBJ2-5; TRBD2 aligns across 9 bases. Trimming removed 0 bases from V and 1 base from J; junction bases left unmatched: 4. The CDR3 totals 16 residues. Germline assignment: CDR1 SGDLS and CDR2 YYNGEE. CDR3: CASSVGAGGSQETQYF. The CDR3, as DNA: TGTGCCAGCAGCGTAGGAGCGGGGGGTTCCCAAGAGACCCAGTACTTC. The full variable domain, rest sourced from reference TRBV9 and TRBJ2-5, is DSGVTQTPKHLITATGQRVTLRCSPRSGDLSVYWYQQSLDQGLQFLIQYYNGEERAKGNILERFSAQQFPDLHSELNLSSLELGDSALYFCASSVGAGGSQETQYFGPGTRLLVL.

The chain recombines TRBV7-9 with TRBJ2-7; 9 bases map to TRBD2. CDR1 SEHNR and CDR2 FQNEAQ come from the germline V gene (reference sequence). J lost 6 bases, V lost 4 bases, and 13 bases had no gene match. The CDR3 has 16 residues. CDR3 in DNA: TGTGCCAGCAGCTCCCCCCCGGCGGGAGGGCAGGGCGAGCAGTACTTC. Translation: CASSSPPAGGQGEQYF.

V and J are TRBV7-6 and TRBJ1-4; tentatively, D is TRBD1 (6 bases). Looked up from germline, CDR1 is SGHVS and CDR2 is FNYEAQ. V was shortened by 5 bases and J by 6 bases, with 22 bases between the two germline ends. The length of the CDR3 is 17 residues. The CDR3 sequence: CASSIRTVGGSDEKLFF. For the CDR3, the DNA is TGTGCCAGCAGCATACGGACAGTAGGGGGATCGGATGAAAAACTGTTTTTT.

CDR3: CASSPDRDRDTEAFF. CDR3 bases: TGTGCCAGCAGCCCGGACCGGGACAGGGACACTGAAGCTTTCTTT. The chain links TRBV5-6 to TRBJ1-1; TRBD1 aligns across 9 bases. Trimming cost V 4 bases and J 3 bases; bases outside gene matches: 7. The CDR3 contains 15 residues. Per the germline V gene, CDR1 is SGHDT and CDR2 is YYEEEE.

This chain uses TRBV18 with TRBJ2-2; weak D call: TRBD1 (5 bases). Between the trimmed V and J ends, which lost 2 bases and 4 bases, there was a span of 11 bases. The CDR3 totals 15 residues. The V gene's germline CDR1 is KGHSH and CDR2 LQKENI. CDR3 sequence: CASSPRGPGTGELFF. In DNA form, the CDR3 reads TGTGCCAGCTCACCAAGGGGCCCGGGCACCGGGGAGCTGTTTTTT.

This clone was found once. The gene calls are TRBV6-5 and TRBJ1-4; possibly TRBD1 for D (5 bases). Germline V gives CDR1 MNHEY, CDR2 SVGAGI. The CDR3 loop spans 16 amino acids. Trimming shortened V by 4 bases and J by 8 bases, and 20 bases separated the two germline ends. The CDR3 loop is CASSSQGAGTSEKLFF. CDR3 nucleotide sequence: TGTGCCAGCAGTTCACAAGGGGCAGGGACCAGCGAAAAACTGTTTTTT.

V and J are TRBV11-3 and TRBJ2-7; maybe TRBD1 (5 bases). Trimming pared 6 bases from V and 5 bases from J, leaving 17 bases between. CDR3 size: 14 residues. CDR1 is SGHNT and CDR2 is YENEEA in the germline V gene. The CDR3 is CASSLQDSTDEQYF. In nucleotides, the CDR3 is TGTGCCAGCAGTCTTCAAGACAGTACTGACGAGCAGTACTTC.

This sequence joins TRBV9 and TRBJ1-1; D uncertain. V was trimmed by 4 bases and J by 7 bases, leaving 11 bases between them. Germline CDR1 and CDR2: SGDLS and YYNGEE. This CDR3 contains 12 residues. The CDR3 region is CASSLDMGEAFF. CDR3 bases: TGTGCCAGCAGCCTGGATATGGGTGAAGCTTTCTTT.

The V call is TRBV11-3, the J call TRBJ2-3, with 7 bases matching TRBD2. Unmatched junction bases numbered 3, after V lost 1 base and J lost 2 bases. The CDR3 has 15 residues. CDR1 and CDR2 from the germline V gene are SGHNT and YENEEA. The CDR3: CASSLGRGDTDTQYF. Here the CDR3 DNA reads TGTGCCAGCAGCTTAGGTCGGGGGGACACAGATACGCAGTATTTT.

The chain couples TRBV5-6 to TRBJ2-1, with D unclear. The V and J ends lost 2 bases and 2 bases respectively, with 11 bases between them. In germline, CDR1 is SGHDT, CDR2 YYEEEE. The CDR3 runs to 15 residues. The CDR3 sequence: CASSFWTFAYNEQFF. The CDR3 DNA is TGTGCCAGCAGCTTCTGGACGTTCGCCTACAATGAGCAGTTCTTC.

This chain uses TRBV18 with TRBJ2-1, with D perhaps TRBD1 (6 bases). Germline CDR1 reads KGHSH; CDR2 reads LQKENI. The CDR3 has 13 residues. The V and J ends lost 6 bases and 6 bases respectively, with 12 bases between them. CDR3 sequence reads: CASSDREINEQFF. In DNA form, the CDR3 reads TGTGCCAGCTCGGACAGAGAAATCAATGAGCAGTTCTTC.

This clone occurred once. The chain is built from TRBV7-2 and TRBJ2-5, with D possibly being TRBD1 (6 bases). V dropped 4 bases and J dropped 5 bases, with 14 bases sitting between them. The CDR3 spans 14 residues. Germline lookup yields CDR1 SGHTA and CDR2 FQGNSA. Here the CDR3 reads CASSYLGGGETQYF. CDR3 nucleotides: TGTGCCAGCAGCTACTTAGGTGGGGGCGAGACCCAGTACTTC.